Sequencing of this TCR beta chain was carried out in a study of control samples from healthy donors and cancer patients (dated by TCRdb to 2019 to 2021). A word on this clone: The clone's antigen remains unknown. Base-call qualities are not available, and no considerably larger clone is one nucleotide away.

The receptor library was made with the immunoSEQ multiplex PCR assay. This immuneACCESS table, as held by TCRdb, lists in-frame sequences with V and J called but not all clones. Of the missing ones, under half trace to an unresolved V gene in checked studies; the others have no known cause. This sample comprises 120,000 to 150,000 clones, approximately 90% of them detected only once. The ten largest clones represent roughly 10% of the sample. For CDR1 and CDR2, the germline V gene lists MNHNS and SASEGT. Reading from cysteine to phenylalanine, the CDR3 counts 16 amino acids. Only the CDR3 DNA is retained, 48 bases long and in frame from the first base. V is trimmed back by 1 base and J by 3 bases, and the junction contains 7 bases that no gene match accounts for.

This clonotype originated in a woman aged 25 to 39 in good health. Sample: blood. The rearranged segments are TRBV6-1 and TRBJ2-7; the junction holds 9 bases that match TRBD1. The CDR3 loop reads CASSEVLGQGGYEQYF. The nucleotide sequence is given as TGTGCCAGCAGTGAAGTTTTGGGACAGGGCGGCTACGAGCAGTACTTC.